This TCR beta chain came from a study of CD8 T cells in ankylosing spondylitis. To note about this clonotype: What it binds is not known.

5'-RACE, quantitative and with molecular barcodes, yielded the TCR beta libraries. MiXCR, run by TCRdb on the 5' RACE reads, gives a single entry per CDR3 protein. The data hold some 150,000 distinct CDR3 sequences, with 40% to 50% observed a single time. Broader study findings: A TCR beta motif made of eight highly homologous variants seemed typical of ankylosing spondylitis blood. Disease-linked clones displayed a CD8+ phenotype and appeared relatively rarely in peripheral blood. Reportedly, matched ankylosing spondylitis synovial fluid was significantly enriched for disease-linked clones.

This CDR3 region has 14 residues. CDR1 is DFQATT and CDR2 is SNEGSKA in the germline V gene (reference sequence). This TCR came from a male donor with ankylosing spondylitis. Sequencing was carried out using synovial fluid, either unsorted or a sorted T cell fraction (not recorded which). The chain couples TRBV20-1 to TRBJ2-3; D perhaps matches TRBD2 (6 bases). This chain's CDR3 is CSPASGLSTDTQYF. The CDR3 DNA is TGCAGCCCGGCGAGCGGGCTTAGCACAGATACGCAGTATTTT.